Below, one TCR beta chain is given with its context. The antigen is undetermined. This specimen comes from a study of cytomegalovirus exposure and HLA in healthy donors. Study-wide findings and caveats: On later analysis, the bulk of CMV-associated TCR beta chains appeared to be HLA-restricted. Cytomegalovirus status was reportedly diagnosed by the classifier with high sensitivity and specificity.

It was with 60 Vbeta and 13 Jbeta primers that the PCR ran. The repertoire was sequenced with immunoSEQ multiplex PCR; TCRdb's copy has only in-frame clones and lacks some. This sample's table has 110,000 to 150,000 clones. Sequences were obtained from PBMCs. The clonotype was recovered from a woman aged 18 to 35 in good health and CMV-seronegative.

CDR3 coding DNA: TGCGCCAGCGGGATACAACTAGGGGGTACGAACACCGGGGAGCTGTTTTTT. Its translation: CASGIQLGGTNTGELFF. V gene TRBV4-1 combines with J gene TRBJ2-2; D may be TRBD1 (6 bases). V lost 8 bases to trimming and J lost 0 bases, with 19 bases between them. The CDR3 extends over 17 amino acids. The V gene's germline CDR1 is MGHRA and CDR2 YSYEKL.